The T cell receptor (beta chain) under discussion was sequenced for a study of blood T cell repertoires in COVID-19. At the level of the study: Acute and convalescent COVID-19 specimens originated in the United States, Italy and Spain. PBMCs, B-cell-depleted T cells, or T cells were the source of the cDNA or gDNA that made up the material.

Deletions cut 0 bases from V and 8 bases from J, with 10 bases between. Germline V lookup: CDR1 WSHSY, CDR2 SAAADI. The CDR3 has 14 amino acids. In the source study's methods: From reference gene primer amplification, estimates of nucleated cell counts were derived. Method: immunoSEQ multiplex PCR; TCRdb's copy keeps in-frame clones and lacks some. V, J and clone size were drawn from that table, and D and trimming were deduced from the DNA. Here the sample spans some 30,000 clones, 85% being singletons. This TCR was recovered from a man between 60 and 70 years old with active COVID-19. Sequenced input: peripheral blood. This chain connects TRBV10-2 to TRBJ1-4; no definite D call. In nucleotides, the CDR3 is TGCGCCAGCAGTGAGTCGACCAGGATCGAAAAACTGTTTTTT. It translates to CASSESTRIEKLFF.